The 17 T cell receptor beta chains reported below all come from one sample, sequenced in a study of beta chain features in type 1 diabetes. What was sequenced were expressed TCRB transcripts, since all of the isolated RNA had been reverse transcribed. Some clones are missing from TCRdb's copy, which holds only in-frame ones; the method was immunoSEQ multiplex PCR. This table holds 200,000 to 300,000 clones, approximately 70% found once. The sample was naive CD4+ T cells from blood. These receptors all stem from a young man in good health.

The count of this clone is one. The chain couples TRBV5-4 to TRBJ2-3; D ambiguous. Germline CDR1 SGHNT, CDR2 YYREEE (reference sequence). V lost 3 bases, J lost 5 bases, and 13 bases lay in between. The CDR3 is made up of 14 amino acids. In nucleotides, the CDR3 is TGTGCCAGCAGCTCGGGTCAACCGGGAGATACGCAGTATTTT. Protein sequence: CASSSGQPGDTQYF.

This clone was observed a single time. This rearrangement joins TRBV30 to TRBJ2-2; 9 positions agree with TRBD1. The CDR3 runs 15 residues. Looked up from germline, CDR1 is GTSNPN and CDR2 is SVGIG (reference sequence). V lost 4 bases to trimming and J lost 1 base; unmatched junction nucleotides: 4. CDR3 nucleotide sequence: TGTGCCTGGAAAACAGGGGGCTTGAACACCGGGGAGCTGTTTTTT. Translating it yields CAWKTGGLNTGELFF.

The chain has TRBV15 and TRBJ2-5; D unresolved. The germline V and J ends were trimmed by 0 bases and 1 base, with 9 bases remaining between them. The germline CDR1 and CDR2 sequences are LNHNV and YYDKDF (reference sequence). The length of the CDR3 is 15 residues. CDR3: CATSRERLPQETQYF. CDR3 nucleotide sequence: TGTGCCACCAGCAGAGAGAGGCTCCCCCAAGAGACCCAGTACTTC.

The chain links TRBV15 to TRBJ2-1; D gene ambiguous. V lost 1 base and J 0 bases, leaving 10 bases between the germline ends. The CDR3 consists of 16 residues. Germline CDR1 and CDR2: LNHNV and YYDKDF (reference sequence). The CDR3 protein is CATSRGEPLSYNEQFF. The DNA for the CDR3 is TGTGCCACCAGCAGAGGTGAGCCACTCTCCTACAATGAGCAGTTCTTC.

The chain couples TRBV11-2 to TRBJ1-5; D is unclear. The CDR3 runs to 13 residues. Looked up from germline, CDR1 is SGHAT and CDR2 is FQNNGV. The V gene lost 3 bases and the J gene lost 0 bases, with 3 bases spanning the gap. In DNA form, the CDR3 reads TGTGCCAGCAGCTTGAGTAGCAATCAGCCCCAGCATTTT. Amino acid sequence: CASSLSSNQPQHF.

The J gene is TRBJ1-5, the V gene TRBV2; D is perhaps TRBD1 (5 bases). The CDR3 is 13 amino acids. Between the trimmed V and J ends, which lost 6 bases and 1 base, there was a span of 7 bases. CDR1 SNHLY and CDR2 FYNNEI come from the germline V gene. The CDR3 nucleotides are TGTGCCAGCAGGAGGGACAGCAATCAGCCCCAGCATTTT. This codes for CASRRDSNQPQHF.

The genes are TRBV11-2 and TRBJ2-3, with D hard to call. The CDR3 contains 14 residues. Trimming cost V 2 bases and J 8 bases, with 14 bases left between them. The germline V gene encodes CDR1 SGHAT and CDR2 FQNNGV. This chain's CDR3 is CASSLPGLVGTQYF. CDR3 DNA sequence: TGTGCCAGCAGCTTACCCGGCCTGGTAGGTACGCAGTATTTT.

The chain is built from TRBV7-9 and TRBJ2-3; maybe TRBD1 (6 bases). Trimming cost V 2 bases and J 2 bases, with 11 bases left between them. The CDR3 totals 15 residues. Germline V gives CDR1 SEHNR, CDR2 FQNEAQ (reference sequence). CDR3 protein: CASSLTGPPTDTQYF. CDR3 DNA sequence: TGTGCCAGCAGCTTAACAGGGCCCCCCACAGATACGCAGTATTTT. Full variable domain (missing parts from reference TRBV7-9 and TRBJ2-3): DTGVSQNPRHKITKRGQNVTFRCDPISEHNRLYWYRQTLGQGPEFLTYFQNEAQLEKSRLLSDRFSAERPKGSFSTLEIQRTEQGDSAMYLCASSLTGPPTDTQYFGPGTRLTVL.

The chain couples TRBV5-4 to TRBJ1-1; the D gene is possibly TRBD1 (6 bases). The CDR3 is 14 amino acids. Germline V CDR1 and CDR2: SGHNT, YYREEE (reference sequence). V shed 4 bases and J shed 4 bases, with 14 bases lying between them. In DNA, the CDR3 is TGTGCCAGCAGCGAAGACAGGCTAGGCACTGAAGCTTTCTTT. Amino acid sequence: CASSEDRLGTEAFF.

The CDR3 loop reads CSVEVRSRFYNEQFF. DNA of the CDR3: TGCAGCGTTGAAGTCAGATCCCGTTTTTACAATGAGCAGTTCTTC. This chain joins TRBV29-1 and TRBJ2-1; D not resolved. The CDR3 is 15 amino acids. Trimming pared 1 base from V and 4 bases from J, leaving 14 bases between. Germline lookup yields CDR1 SQVTM and CDR2 ANQGSEA.

V gene TRBV28 combines with J gene TRBJ2-1; 9 nucleotides line up with TRBD2. Germline CDR1 reads MDHEN; CDR2 reads SYDVKM. The junction had 11 bases not matched to a gene; V was cut back by 5 bases and J by 9 bases. The CDR3 length is 15 residues. The CDR3 sequence: CASSPGLAPAIEQFF. The CDR3 DNA follows: TGTGCCAGCAGTCCCGGACTAGCGCCAGCAATTGAGCAGTTCTTC.

V is TRBV25-1 and J is TRBJ2-3; unclear D gene. CDR1 is MGHDK and CDR2 is SYGVNS in the germline V gene. The CDR3 spans 13 residues. The ends were cut back, 1 base at V and 2 bases at J, with 4 bases in the middle. The CDR3, as DNA: TGTGCCAGCAGTGAATTTAACACAGATACGCAGTATTTT. Its protein product is CASSEFNTDTQYF.

This clone has more than one count but fewer than ten. The chain is built from TRBV4-3 and TRBJ2-3, with D unclear. The CDR3 runs 14 residues. Trimming left V 0 bases short and J 1 base short, with 5 bases between. Germline V gene sequence: CDR1 LGHNA, CDR2 YSLEER. This CDR3 reads CASSQEWGTDTQYF. Written as DNA, the CDR3 is TGCGCCAGCAGCCAAGAGTGGGGCACAGATACGCAGTATTTT.

A remark on this clone: In the same sample, other DNA sequences code for this CDR3. The genes are TRBV29-1 and TRBJ1-1; 8 positions agree with TRBD1. Per the germline V gene, CDR1 is SQVTM and CDR2 is ANQGSEA. CDR3 length: 13 residues. Germline trimming cut 5 bases from V and 1 base from J; bases unmatched to any gene: 3. DNA of the CDR3: TGCAGCGTTCGACAGGGGAGGAACACTGAAGCTTTCTTT. It is translated as CSVRQGRNTEAFF.

V and J are TRBV30 and TRBJ2-1; D is ambiguous. Germline V gives CDR1 GTSNPN, CDR2 SVGIG (reference sequence). This CDR3 contains 12 residues. The V gene lost 0 bases and the J gene lost 5 bases, with 5 bases spanning the gap. DNA for the CDR3: TGTGCCTGGAGTGTACGGAACAATGAGCAGTTCTTC. This codes for CAWSVRNNEQFF.

The chain is built from TRBV11-2 and TRBJ2-5, with D possibly being TRBD2 (5 bases). The CDR3 length is 16 residues. Trimming shortened V by 0 bases and J by 4 bases, and 15 bases separated the two germline ends. The germline V gene has CDR1 SGHAT and CDR2 FQNNGV. The DNA of the CDR3 is TGTGCCAGCAGCTTAGATCAACGGGGTTTCGGAGAGACCCAGTACTTC. Amino acids: CASSLDQRGFGETQYF.

This clone appeared once. The V and J genes are TRBV30 and TRBJ1-1; the D is unclear. Per germline, CDR1 GTSNPN and CDR2 SVGIG (reference sequence). The CDR3 spans 12 residues. V was shortened by 3 bases and J by 0 bases, with 5 bases between the two germline ends. CDR3 sequence: CAWREVNTEAFF. The CDR3 DNA is TGTGCCTGGAGAGAGGTGAACACTGAAGCTTTCTTT.